This T cell receptor (beta chain) was observed in a study of CD8+CD57+ T cells in acquired aplastic anemia. Study overall: On average, sorted CD4+ and CD8+ cells gave approximately 3.1 ug of DNA. CD4+ cell libraries from healthy donors averaged about 11 million reads. The study's findings and limits: A significant difference in CD8+ Simpson's diversity between patients and controls was not found. Both patients and controls carried the same twenty-nine CD8+ CDR3 sequences.

The CDR3 extends over 15 amino acids. Per germline, CDR1 SNHLY and CDR2 FYNNEI. V dropped 4 bases and J dropped 2 bases, with 15 bases sitting between them. As for this clonotype: Its antigen is unidentified.

Genomic DNA templated the TCR beta VDJ and CDR3 profiling. Each CDR3 protein is one row after TCRdb ran MiXCR on the reads. The sample includes roughly 180,000 distinct CDR3 sequences, about half of them seen just once. Sequencing was performed on sorted CD4+, CD8+, or CD8+CD57+ T cells (not recorded which) from PBMCs. This receptor was obtained from a human donor in good health. The genes are TRBV2 and TRBJ2-7; a weak D match, TRBD2 (5 bases). The CDR3 reads CASSGRGINTYEQYF. The CDR3, as DNA: TGTGCCAGCAGTGGACGAGGGATAAATACCTACGAGCAGTACTTC.